A selection of T cell receptor beta chains follows, all from one sample in a study of shared clonotypes between healthy human individuals. Repertoires were generated with immunoSEQ multiplex PCR, while TCRdb's copy carries only in-frame clones and drops some. The repertoire holds 2.3 million or so clones, approximately 95% seen once, with about 0.39% in the top ten. Sequencing was done on a sample of naive CD4+ T cells from PBMCs. The receptors come from a man aged 18 to 30 in good health. Some clones in this sample may be carry-over from other donors' samples. Both conserved end residues are trimmed from each CDR3. Expanded clones are given a class, and other clones once, few, many or no size at all.

>TRBV11-3|once
ASSFGGRSETQY
>TRBV18|NA
ASSPSGQGNSYGYT
>TRBV11-2|NA
ASSQSGGRSYEQY
>TRBV7-9|few
ASSLGTGDAQPQH
>TRBV2|NA
ASTSGGSGRGTGH
>TRBV7-6|NA
ASSLLGGNTEAF
>TRBV6-1|few
ASGLAGFNEQF
>TRBV7-9|NA
AGSSGGVSYEQY
>TRBV15|NA
ATSRGPVKGARQTQY
>TRBV6-1|NA
ASSDQGYYGYT
>TRBV13|once
ASSPSWTSGRTDTQY
>TRBV21-1|NA
ASRSGLPGRGFGGTYNEQF
>TRBV15|NA
ATSRAGLAGGVDEQF
>TRBV9|NA
ASTSTGTNTGELF
>TRBV28|once
ASSPRDNYGYT
>TRBV7-9|NA
ASSRTAVNTEAF
>TRBV7-8|NA
ASSLAMALEWANVLT
>TRBV7-9|NA
ASSSGTSSLNTQY
>TRBV2|NA
ASLRVDTQY
>TRBV19|few
ASSIPGGNTEAF
>TRBV5-1|NA
ASSLDREGYGYT
>TRBV5-1|NA
ASSLAGSLFSYEQY
>TRBV27|NA
ASRDVSRENEQY
>TRBV28|NA
ASSPGQGAGEQY
>TRBV28|NA
ASRPRELAGAETQY
>TRBV27|NA
ASSFSSGTGELF
>TRBV18|NA
ASSPGPGQSGEAF
>TRBV5-1|NA
ASSLVKPTMNTEAF
>TRBV1|NA
TSSQDQGIAGGYEQY
>TRBV13|NA
ASSPLGVGPYEQY
>TRBV15|NA
ATSGSGTESDTQY
>TRBV9|NA
ASSVSGTSGGHPGELF
>TRBV7-7|once
ASSLRVATNTGELF
>TRBV10-3|NA
AISESWGTNEKLF
>TRBV28|NA
ASSHQRGGSTDTQY
>TRBV19|NA
ASSLTTGMNTEAF
>TRBV30|once
AWSPRDRTNSPLH
>TRBV27|NA
ASSLAGGFGNEQF
>TRBV6-1|NA
ATLDRPREKLF
>TRBV11-3|NA
ASSLEGGWEQY
>TRBV7-9|NA
ASSGARMNTEAF
>TRBV6-5|NA
ASSYSGAGGYT